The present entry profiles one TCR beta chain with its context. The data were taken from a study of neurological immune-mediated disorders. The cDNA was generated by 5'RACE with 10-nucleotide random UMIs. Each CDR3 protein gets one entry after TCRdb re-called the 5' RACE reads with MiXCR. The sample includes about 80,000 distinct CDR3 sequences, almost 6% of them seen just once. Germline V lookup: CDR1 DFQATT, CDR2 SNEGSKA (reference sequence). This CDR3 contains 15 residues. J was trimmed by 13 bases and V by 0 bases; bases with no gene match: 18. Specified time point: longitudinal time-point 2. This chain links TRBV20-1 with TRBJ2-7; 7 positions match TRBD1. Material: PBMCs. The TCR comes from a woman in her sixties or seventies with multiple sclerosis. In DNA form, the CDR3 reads TGCAGTGCTAGAGACCGGGACAGAGGACACTACGAGTATTACTTC. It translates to CSARDRDRGHYEYYF.